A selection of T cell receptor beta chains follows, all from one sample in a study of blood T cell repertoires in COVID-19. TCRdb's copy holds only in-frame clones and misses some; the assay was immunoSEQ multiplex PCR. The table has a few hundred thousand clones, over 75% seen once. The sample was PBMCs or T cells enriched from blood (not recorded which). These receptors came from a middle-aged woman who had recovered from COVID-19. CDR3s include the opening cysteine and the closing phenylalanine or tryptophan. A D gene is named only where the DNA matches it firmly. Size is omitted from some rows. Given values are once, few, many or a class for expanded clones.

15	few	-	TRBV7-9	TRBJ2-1	TGTGCCAGCAGCTTACGGGGAAGCTCCTACAATGAGCAGTTCTTC	CASSLRGSSYNEQFF
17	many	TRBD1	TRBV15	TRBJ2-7	TGTGCCACCAGCAGATGGGGGACAGGGAGCAGCGGCTACGAGCAGTACTTC	CATSRWGTGSSGYEQYF
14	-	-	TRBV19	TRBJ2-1	TGTGCCAGTACCAAGGACACCCCTTTCAATGAGCAGTTCTTC	CASTKDTPFNEQFF
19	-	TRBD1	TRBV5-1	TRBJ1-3	TGCGCCAGCAGCGACCTCGCCCCGGGACAGGGGTCTTCTGGAAACACCATATATTTT	CASSDLAPGQGSSGNTIYF
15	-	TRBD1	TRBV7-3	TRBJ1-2	TGTGCCAGCAGCCTCTATGGGGGACAGGGCGACGGCTACACCTTC	CASSLYGGQGDGYTF
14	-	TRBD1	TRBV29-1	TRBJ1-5	TGCAGCGTCACCGGGACAGGGGGCAATCAGCCCCAGCATTTT	CSVTGTGGNQPQHF
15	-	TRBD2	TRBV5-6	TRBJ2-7	TGTGCCAGCAGCTTTGGAGCGGGAGGGTCCTACGAGCAGTACTTC	CASSFGAGGSYEQYF
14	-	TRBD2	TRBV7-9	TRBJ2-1	TGTGCCAGCATCAGCGGGGGGGTCTACAATGAGCAGTTCTTC	CASISGGVYNEQFF
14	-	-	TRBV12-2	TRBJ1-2	TGTGCAAGTCGCTTCGGGGGACCCCTACCCGGCTACACCTTC	CASRFGGPLPGYTF
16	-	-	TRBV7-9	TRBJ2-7	TGTGCCAGCAGCTTAGCGCTGGCGGGAACCCCCTACGAGCAGTACTTC	CASSLALAGTPYEQYF
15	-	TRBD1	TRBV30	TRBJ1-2	TGTGCCTGGAGGGCCCCCGGGACAGTAGTCTATGGCTACACCTTC	CAWRAPGTVVYGYTF
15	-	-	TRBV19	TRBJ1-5	TGTGCCAGTACCTTTGACAGGAATAGCAATCAGCCCCAGCATTTT	CASTFDRNSNQPQHF
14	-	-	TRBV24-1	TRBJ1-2	TGTGCCACCAGTGATTCGGACAGCCGATATGGCTACACCTTC	CATSDSDSRYGYTF
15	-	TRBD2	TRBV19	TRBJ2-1	TGTGCCAGTAGTTTAACTAGCGGGGGGTACAATGAGCAGTTCTTC	CASSLTSGGYNEQFF
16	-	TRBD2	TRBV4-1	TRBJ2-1	TGCGCCAGCAGCCAAGAGACGGGGGGGCTTTACAATGAGCAGTTCTTC	CASSQETGGLYNEQFF
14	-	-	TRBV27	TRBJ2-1	TGTGCCAGCAGTTTAGACAGCTCCTACAATGAGCAGTTCTTC	CASSLDSSYNEQFF
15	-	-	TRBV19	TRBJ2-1	TGTGCCACCCGTCTGTGGGGAGGCTCCTACAATGAGCAGTTCTTC	CATRLWGGSYNEQFF
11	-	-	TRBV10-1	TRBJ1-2	TGCGCCAGCACCCAGGGCTATGGCTACACCTTC	CASTQGYGYTF
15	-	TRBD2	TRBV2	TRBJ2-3	TGTGCCAGCAGAGGGACTAGCGGGGGGGCGAATACGCAGTATTTT	CASRGTSGGANTQYF
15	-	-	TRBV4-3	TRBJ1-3	TGCGCCAGCAGCCAAGATTCTTCGTCTGGAAACACCATATATTTT	CASSQDSSSGNTIYF
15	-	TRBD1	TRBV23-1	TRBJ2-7	TGCGCCAGCAGTCACCCCACAGGGGTCTGTAGGGAGCAGTACTTC	CASSHPTGVCREQYF
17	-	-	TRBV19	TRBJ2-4	TGTGCCAGTAGTATAGGACTTTTAGATTCGGCCAAAAACATTCAGTACTTC	CASSIGLLDSAKNIQYF
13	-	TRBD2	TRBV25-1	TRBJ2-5	TGTGCCAGCAGCTGGGGGGGACTAGAGACCCAGTACTTC	CASSWGGLETQYF
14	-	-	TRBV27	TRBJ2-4	TGTGCCAGCAGTTTAAAGGGGGTGGGTAACATTCAGTACTTC	CASSLKGVGNIQYF
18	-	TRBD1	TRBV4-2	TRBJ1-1	TGTGCCAGCAGCCAAGAAGGAATCCAGGGGGCGGGGAACACTGAAGCTTTCTTT	CASSQEGIQGAGNTEAFF
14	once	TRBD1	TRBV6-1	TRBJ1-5	TGTGCCAGCAGTGAGTCAGGGGGCTATCAGCCCCAGCATTTT	CASSESGGYQPQHF
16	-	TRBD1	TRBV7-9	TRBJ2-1	TGTGCCAGCAGCCAAGGACAGGACCAAATGTGGAATGAGCAGTTCTTC	CASSQGQDQMWNEQFF
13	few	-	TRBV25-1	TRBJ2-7	TGTGCCAGCGGGGGAGGGGGTTCCTACGAGCAGTACTTC	CASGGGGSYEQYF
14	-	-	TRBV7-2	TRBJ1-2	TGTGCCAGCAGCCCCTCGACAGCGACCTATGGCTACACCTTC	CASSPSTATYGYTF
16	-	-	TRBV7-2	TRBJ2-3	TGTGCCAGCAGCTTAGTGGGAGGGGGGAACACAGATACGCAGTATTTT	CASSLVGGGNTDTQYF
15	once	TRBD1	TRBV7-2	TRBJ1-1	TGTGCCAGCAGCACGAGACAGGGGGGGAGCACTGAAGCTTTCTTT	CASSTRQGGSTEAFF
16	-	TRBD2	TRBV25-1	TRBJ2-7	TGTGCCAGCAGTGAATTTCGACTAGCGGGAGAAAACGAGCAGTACTTC	CASSEFRLAGENEQYF
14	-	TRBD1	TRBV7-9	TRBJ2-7	TGTGCCAGCAGCGTGGGGACAGGGGCCTACGAGCAGTACTTC	CASSVGTGAYEQYF
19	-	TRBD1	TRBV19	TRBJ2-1	TGTGCCAGTAGTATGGGGAGGTTGGGGACAGGGGGCTCCTACAATGAGCAGTTCTTC	CASSMGRLGTGGSYNEQFF
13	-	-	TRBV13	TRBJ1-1	TGTGCCAGCAGCTTAGCGGGGAACACTGAAGCTTTCTTT	CASSLAGNTEAFF
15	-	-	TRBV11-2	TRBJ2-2	TGTGCCAGCAGCTTAGTCTCCACTTACACCGGGGAGCTGTTTTTT	CASSLVSTYTGELFF
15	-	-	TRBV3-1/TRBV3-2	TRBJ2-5	TGTGCCAGCAGCCAACTAGCCTCGTACCAAGAGACCCAGTACTTC	CASSQLASYQETQYF
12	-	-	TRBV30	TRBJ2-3	TGTGCCTGGATGGAGGTCGCAGATACGCAGTATTTT	CAWMEVADTQYF
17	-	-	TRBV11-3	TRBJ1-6	TGTGCCAGCACCTATACGGGGGGCGACCGTTATAATTCACCCCTCCACTTT	CASTYTGGDRYNSPLHF
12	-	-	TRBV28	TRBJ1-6	TGTGCCAGCAGGGCTGAGGGACACCGTCTCCACTTT	CASRAEGHRLHF
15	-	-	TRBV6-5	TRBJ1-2	TGTGCCAGCAGCTTGGCTGTGGGGGCCGGCTATGGCTACACCTTC	CASSLAVGAGYGYTF
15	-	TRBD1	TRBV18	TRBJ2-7	TGTGCCAGCTCACGGGGACAGGGCCAGTCCTACGAGCAGTACTTC	CASSRGQGQSYEQYF
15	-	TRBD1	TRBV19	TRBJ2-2	TGTGCCAGTATTCCGGGACAGGGTGCCGCCGGGGAGCTGTTTTTT	CASIPGQGAAGELFF
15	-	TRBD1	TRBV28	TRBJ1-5	TGTGCCAGCAGTCCCACAGGGGGACAAGGTCAGCCCCAGCATTTT	CASSPTGGQGQPQHF
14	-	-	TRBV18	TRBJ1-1	TGTGCCAGCTCACCCGACAGGCCCGAAACTGAAGCTTTCTTT	CASSPDRPETEAFF
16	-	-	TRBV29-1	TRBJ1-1	TGCAGCGTCCCACCCAGCCCGGCAGGGATGAACACTGAAGCTTTCTTT	CSVPPSPAGMNTEAFF
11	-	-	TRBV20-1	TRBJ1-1	TGCAGTGCTTGGGCTAACACTGAAGCTTTCTTT	CSAWANTEAFF
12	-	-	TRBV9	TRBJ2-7	TGTGCCAGCAGCGGCAACCAGGCCGAGCAGTACTTC	CASSGNQAEQYF
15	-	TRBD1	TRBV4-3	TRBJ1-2	TGCGCCAGCAGCCAAATTCAGACAGGGAACTATGGCTACACCTTC	CASSQIQTGNYGYTF
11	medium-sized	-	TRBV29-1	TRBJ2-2	TGCAGCGTTTTTAGCGGCGGGGAGCTGTTTTTT	CSVFSGGELFF
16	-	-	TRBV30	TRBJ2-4	TGTGCCTGGAGTGTACCTGGGGGCGTAAGCAAAAACATTCAGTACTTC	CAWSVPGGVSKNIQYF
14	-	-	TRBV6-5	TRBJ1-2	TGTGCCAGCAGTTACTCGACACCTAACTATGGCTACACCTTC	CASSYSTPNYGYTF
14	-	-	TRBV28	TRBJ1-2	TGTGCCAGCCTTAGACACTCATCTAACTATGGCTACACCTTC	CASLRHSSNYGYTF
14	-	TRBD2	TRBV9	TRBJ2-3	TGTGCCAGCAGCGTAGTGAGGGAGCGGGGTACGCAGTATTTT	CASSVVRERGTQYF
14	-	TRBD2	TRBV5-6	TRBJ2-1	TGTGCCAGCAGCTGGGATAGCGGGAGTAGGGAGCAGTTCTTC	CASSWDSGSREQFF
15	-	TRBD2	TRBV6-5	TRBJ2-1	TGTGCCAGCAGTTTTACTAGCGGTACCTACAATGAGCAGTTCTTC	CASSFTSGTYNEQFF
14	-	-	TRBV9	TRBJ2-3	TGTGCCAGCAGCGTAGGGGTAGCCGCAGATACGCAGTATTTT	CASSVGVAADTQYF
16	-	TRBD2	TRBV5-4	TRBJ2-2	TGTGCCAGCAGCGCTGGACTAGCGGAGAACACCGGGGAGCTGTTTTTT	CASSAGLAENTGELFF
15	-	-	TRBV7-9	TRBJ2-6	TGTGCCAGCAGCTTATTCAGCTCTGGGGCCAACGTCCTGACTTTC	CASSLFSSGANVLTF
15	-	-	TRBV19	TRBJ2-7	TGTGCCAGTAGTATCTCAGGCGACTCAGGGTACGAGCAGTACTTC	CASSISGDSGYEQYF